These 5 T cell receptor beta chains came from one sample sequenced in a study of CD4 T cells in relation to SARS-CoV-2 and coronaviruses. Their cognate antigens are unknown. Profiling relied on immunoSEQ multiplex PCR, and the TCRdb table lists in-frame clones only, not all of them. The top ten hold 17% of the sample, which has 20,000 to 25,000 clones, over 65% seen once. The unexposed donors gave CD4+ T cells in 2011-2018, prior to COVID-19. After more than eight days of culture, CD4+ T cells were isolated. Sequencing was carried out using CD4+ T cells from PBMCs, cultured in vitro. Every receptor here comes from a human donor in good health.

The CDR3 protein is CAISQAGFQRGASGANVLTF. Here the CDR3 DNA reads TGTGCCATCAGCCAGGCAGGGTTTCAAAGAGGGGCCTCTGGGGCCAACGTCCTGACTTTC. V gene TRBV10-3 combines with J gene TRBJ2-6; either TRBD1 or TRBD2 may supply D (5 bases each). The CDR3 length is 20 residues. With 6 bases removed from V and 0 bases from J, the gap between germline ends came to 24 bases. CDR1 and CDR2 (germline): ENHRY, SYGVKD.

This clone was seen only once. V gene TRBV7-8 combines with J gene TRBJ2-7; 13 bases fit TRBD2. Trimming took 5 bases from V and 4 from J; bases not matched to a gene: 8. CDR1 and CDR2 (germline): SGHVS, FQNEAQ. CDR3 length: 16 amino acids. This CDR3 reads CASSEGGLAGVYEQYF. Here the CDR3 DNA reads TGTGCCAGCAGCGAGGGCGGACTAGCGGGAGTTTACGAGCAGTACTTC.

This clone was observed a handful of times. The chain couples TRBV25-1 to TRBJ2-7; unclear D gene. This CDR3 contains 13 residues. Trimming removed 5 bases at V and 3 bases at J, with 11 bases between. The germline V gene encodes CDR1 MGHDK and CDR2 SYGVNS. CDR3 amino acids: CASSRQEFYEQYF. The CDR3 DNA is TGTGCCAGCAGTCGGCAGGAATTCTACGAGCAGTACTTC.

This chain joins TRBV5-1 and TRBJ2-2; 10 nucleotides agree with TRBD1. V gave up 6 bases and J gave up 2 bases; unmatched junction bases: 7. The germline gives CDR1 SGHRS, CDR2 YFSETQ. This CDR3 contains 16 residues. The CDR3 loop reads CASTFRDRGNTGELFF. Written as DNA, the CDR3 is TGCGCCAGCACCTTCCGGGACAGGGGCAACACCGGGGAGCTGTTTTTT. Supplemented by reference TRBV5-1 and TRBJ2-2, the full variable domain reads KAGVTQTPRYLIKTRGQQVTLSCSPISGHRSVSWYQQTPGQGLQFLFEYFSETQRNKGNFPGRFSGRQFSNSRSEMNVSTLELGDSALYLCASTFRDRGNTGELFFGEGSRLTVL.

The rearrangement uses TRBV7-2 and TRBJ1-5; 8 bases map to TRBD1. CDR1 and CDR2 from the germline V gene are SGHTA and FQGNSA. V dropped 3 bases and J dropped 2; count of bases not matched to a gene: 6. The CDR3 is 16 residues long. CDR3 DNA sequence: TGTGCCAGCAGCTTTACAGGGGGATCTGGCAATCAGCCCCAGCATTTT. It codes for CASSFTGGSGNQPQHF.